This T cell receptor (beta chain) was captured by sequencing in a study of regulatory T cells in long-lasting Graves disease. This clonotype has a handful of counts. The TCR beta library used iRepertoire HTBI primers with Arm-PCR amplification of CDR3. MiXCR, applied by TCRdb to the multiplex PCR reads, yields one record per CDR3 protein. Of 500,000 or so distinct CDR3 sequences listed, approximately 14% were seen once; the top ten hold under 20%. V was clipped by 9 bases and J by 1 base, with 9 bases between them. Germline V gives CDR1 MDHEN, CDR2 SYDVKM. This CDR3 is built from 12 residues. Time point meaning: newly diagnosed GD, antithyroid drugs for less than 3 months. Isolated PBMC RNA provided the starting material for the TCR library. These data are also associated with another study on T cells in Graves' hyperthyroidism and ophthalmopathy. As that study records: The study used the HTBI primer set for a first-round RT-PCR of the TCR CDR3.

This receptor was identified in a woman aged 45 to 65 with Graves disease. The sequences come from peripheral blood mononuclear cells (PBMCs), collected at new diagnosis, from a patient treated with antithyroid drugs. V is TRBV28 and J is TRBJ1-2; unclear D gene. Written as DNA, the CDR3 is TGTGCCAGTAAATTACTTAACTATGGCTACACCTTC. Amino acid sequence: CASKLLNYGYTF.